This T cell receptor beta chain comes out of a study of blood T cell repertoires in COVID-19. Sequencing was performed with immunoSEQ multiplex PCR; in TCRdb, only in-frame clones are kept and a portion is missing. This sample has 350,000 to 550,000 clones, with more than 85% found just once. The CDR3 length is 13 residues. The ends were cut back, 6 bases at V and 2 bases at J, with 10 bases in the middle. This clone was seen only once. The TCR originated in a young woman with acute or convalescent COVID-19. This rearrangement joins TRBV12-3 or TRBV12-4 to TRBJ1-2; D is possibly TRBD1 (5 bases). Sequenced material: peripheral blood. The CDR3 nucleotides are TGTGCCAGCAGCCCGGACATAAACTATGGCTACACCTTC. Its translation: CASSPDINYGYTF.